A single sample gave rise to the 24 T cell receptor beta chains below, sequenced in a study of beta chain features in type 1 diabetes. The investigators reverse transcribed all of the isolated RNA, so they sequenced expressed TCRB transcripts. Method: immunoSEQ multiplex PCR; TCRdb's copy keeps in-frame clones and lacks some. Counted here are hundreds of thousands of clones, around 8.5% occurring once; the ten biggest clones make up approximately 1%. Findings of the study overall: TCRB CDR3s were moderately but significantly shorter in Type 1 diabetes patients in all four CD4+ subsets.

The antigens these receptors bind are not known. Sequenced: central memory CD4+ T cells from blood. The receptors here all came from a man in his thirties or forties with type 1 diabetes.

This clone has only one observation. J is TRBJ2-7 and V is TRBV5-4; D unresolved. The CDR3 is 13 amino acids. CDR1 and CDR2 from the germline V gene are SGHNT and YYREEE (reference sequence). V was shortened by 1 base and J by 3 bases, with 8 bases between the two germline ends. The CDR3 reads CASSLNRGYEQYF. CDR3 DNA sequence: TGTGCCAGCAGCTTGAACCGCGGCTACGAGCAGTACTTC.

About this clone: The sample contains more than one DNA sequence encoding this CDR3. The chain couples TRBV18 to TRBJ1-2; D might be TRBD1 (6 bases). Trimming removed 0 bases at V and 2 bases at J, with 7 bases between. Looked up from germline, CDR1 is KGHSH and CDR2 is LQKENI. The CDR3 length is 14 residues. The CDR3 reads CASSPPTGNYGYTF. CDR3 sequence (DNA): TGTGCCAGCTCACCACCGACAGGAAACTATGGCTACACCTTC. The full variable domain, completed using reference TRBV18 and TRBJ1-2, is NAGVMQNPRHLVRRRGQEARLRCSPMKGHSHVYWYRQLPEEGLKFMVYLQKENIIDESGMPKERFSAEFPKEGPSILRIQQVVRGDSAAYFCASSPPTGNYGYTFGSGTRLTVV.

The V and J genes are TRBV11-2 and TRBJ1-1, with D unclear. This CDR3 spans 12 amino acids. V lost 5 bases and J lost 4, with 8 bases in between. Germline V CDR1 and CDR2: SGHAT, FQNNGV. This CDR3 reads CASSPFGTEAFF. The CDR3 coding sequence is TGTGCCAGCAGCCCCTTCGGCACTGAAGCTTTCTTT.

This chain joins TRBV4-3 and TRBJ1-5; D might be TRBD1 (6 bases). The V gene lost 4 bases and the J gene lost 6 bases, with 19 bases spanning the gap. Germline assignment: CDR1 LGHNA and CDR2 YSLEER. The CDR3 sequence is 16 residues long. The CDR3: CASSPQAGVDGQPQHF. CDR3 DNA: TGCGCCAGCAGCCCTCAGGCAGGGGTAGATGGTCAGCCCCAGCATTTT.

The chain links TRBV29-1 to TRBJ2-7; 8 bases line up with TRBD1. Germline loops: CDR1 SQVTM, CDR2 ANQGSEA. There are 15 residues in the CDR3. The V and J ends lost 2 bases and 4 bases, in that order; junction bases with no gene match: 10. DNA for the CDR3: TGCAGCGTTGAAATCAAACAGGGGGTTCGGTACGAGCAGTACTTC. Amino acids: CSVEIKQGVRYEQYF.

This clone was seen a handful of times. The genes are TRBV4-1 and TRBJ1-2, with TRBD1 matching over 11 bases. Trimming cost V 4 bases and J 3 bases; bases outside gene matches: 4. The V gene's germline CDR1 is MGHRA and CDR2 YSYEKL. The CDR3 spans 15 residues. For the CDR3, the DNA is TGCGCCAGCAGCCCCGGACAGGGGGCAGACTATGGCTACACCTTC. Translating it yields CASSPGQGADYGYTF.

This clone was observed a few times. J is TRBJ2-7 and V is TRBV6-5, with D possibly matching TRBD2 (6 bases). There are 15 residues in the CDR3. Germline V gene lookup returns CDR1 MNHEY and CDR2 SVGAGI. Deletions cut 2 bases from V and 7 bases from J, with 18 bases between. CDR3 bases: TGTGCCAGCAGTTACGGATCTAGGACTGGGGGGGAGCAGTACTTC. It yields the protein CASSYGSRTGGEQYF.

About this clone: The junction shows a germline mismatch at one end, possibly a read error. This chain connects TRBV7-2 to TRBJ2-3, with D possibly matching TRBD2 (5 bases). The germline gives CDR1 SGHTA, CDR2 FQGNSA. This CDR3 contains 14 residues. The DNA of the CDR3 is TGTGCCAGCAGCGTAGCTCGGAGGACAGATACGCAGTATTTT. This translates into CASSVARRTDTQYF.

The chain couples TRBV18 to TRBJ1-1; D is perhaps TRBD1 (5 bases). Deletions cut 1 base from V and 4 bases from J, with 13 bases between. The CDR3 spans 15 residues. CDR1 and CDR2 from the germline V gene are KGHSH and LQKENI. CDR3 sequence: CASSPQKGLGTEAFF. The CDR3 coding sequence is TGTGCCAGCTCACCACAGAAGGGGTTGGGCACTGAAGCTTTCTTT. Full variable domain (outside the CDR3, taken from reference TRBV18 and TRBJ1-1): NAGVMQNPRHLVRRRGQEARLRCSPMKGHSHVYWYRQLPEEGLKFMVYLQKENIIDESGMPKERFSAEFPKEGPSILRIQQVVRGDSAAYFCASSPQKGLGTEAFFGQGTRLTVV.

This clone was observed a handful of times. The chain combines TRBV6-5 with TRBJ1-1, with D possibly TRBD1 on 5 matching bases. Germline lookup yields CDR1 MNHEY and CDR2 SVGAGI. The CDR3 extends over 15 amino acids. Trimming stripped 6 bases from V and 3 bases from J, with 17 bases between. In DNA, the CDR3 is TGTGCCAGCAGCCGACTGGGGACGGGCGACACTGAAGCTTTCTTT. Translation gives CASSRLGTGDTEAFF.

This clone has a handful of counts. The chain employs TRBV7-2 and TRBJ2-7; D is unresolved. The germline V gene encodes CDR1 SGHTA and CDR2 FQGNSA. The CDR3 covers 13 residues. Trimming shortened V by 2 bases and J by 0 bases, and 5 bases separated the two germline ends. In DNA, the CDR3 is TGTGCCAGCAGCTTACACGGCTCCTACGAGCAGTACTTC. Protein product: CASSLHGSYEQYF. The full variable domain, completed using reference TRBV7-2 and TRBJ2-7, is GAGVSQSPSNKVTEKGKDVELRCDPISGHTALYWYRQSLGQGLEFLIYFQGNSAPDKSGLPSDRFSAERTGGSVSTLTIQRTQQEDSAVYLCASSLHGSYEQYFGPGTRLTVT.

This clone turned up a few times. CDR3 in amino acids: CSVLIRGNTEAFF. CDR3 nucleotide sequence: TGCAGCGTTCTCATCCGGGGCAACACTGAAGCTTTCTTT. This chain links TRBV29-1 with TRBJ1-1, with a possible D match to TRBD1 (5 bases). CDR1 is SQVTM, CDR2 ANQGSEA, per germline. The CDR3 is made up of 13 amino acids. The germline V and J ends were trimmed by 5 bases and 2 bases, with 12 bases remaining between them.

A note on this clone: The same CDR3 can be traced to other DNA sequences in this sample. CDR3 coding DNA: TGTGCCAGCAGCGTGGCCGGGACTAGCGGGTTAGATACGCAGTATTTT. Protein sequence: CASSVAGTSGLDTQYF. The rearrangement joins TRBV9 to TRBJ2-3; 12 nucleotides match TRBD2. V was pared by 2 bases and J by 5 bases, with 6 bases of the junction left unmatched. Germline values: CDR1 SGDLS, CDR2 YYNGEE. The CDR3 extends over 16 amino acids.

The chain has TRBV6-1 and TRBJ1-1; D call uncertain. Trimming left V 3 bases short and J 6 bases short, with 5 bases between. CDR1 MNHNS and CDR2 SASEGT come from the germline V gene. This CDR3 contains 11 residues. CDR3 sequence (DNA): TGTGCCAGCAGTGATTTTTCTGAAGCTTTCTTT. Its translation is CASSDFSEAFF.

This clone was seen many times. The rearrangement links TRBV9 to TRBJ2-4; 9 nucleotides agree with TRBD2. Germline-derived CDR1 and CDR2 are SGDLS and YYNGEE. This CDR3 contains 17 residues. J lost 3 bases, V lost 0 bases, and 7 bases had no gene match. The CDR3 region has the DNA TGTGCCAGCAGCGTAGCTTCGGTAGCGGGGGACAAAAACATTCAGTACTTC. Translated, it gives CASSVASVAGDKNIQYF.

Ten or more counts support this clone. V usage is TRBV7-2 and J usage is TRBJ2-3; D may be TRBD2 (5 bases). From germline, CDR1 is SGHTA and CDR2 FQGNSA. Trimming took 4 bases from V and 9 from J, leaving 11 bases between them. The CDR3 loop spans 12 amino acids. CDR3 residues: CASSSTGWTQYF. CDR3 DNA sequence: TGTGCCAGCAGCTCGACGGGGTGGACGCAGTATTTT.

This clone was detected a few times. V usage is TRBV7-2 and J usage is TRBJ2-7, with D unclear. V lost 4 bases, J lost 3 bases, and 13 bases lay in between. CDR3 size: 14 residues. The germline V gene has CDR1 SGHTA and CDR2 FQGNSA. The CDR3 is CASSSTFGFYEQYF. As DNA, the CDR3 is TGTGCCAGCAGCTCTACGTTTGGTTTCTACGAGCAGTACTTC.

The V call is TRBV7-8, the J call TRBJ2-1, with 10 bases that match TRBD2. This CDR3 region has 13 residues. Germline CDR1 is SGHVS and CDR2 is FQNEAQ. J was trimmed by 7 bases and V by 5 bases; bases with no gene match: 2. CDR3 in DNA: TGTGCCAGCAGCACGGGACTAGCGAATGAGCAGTTCTTC. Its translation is CASSTGLANEQFF.

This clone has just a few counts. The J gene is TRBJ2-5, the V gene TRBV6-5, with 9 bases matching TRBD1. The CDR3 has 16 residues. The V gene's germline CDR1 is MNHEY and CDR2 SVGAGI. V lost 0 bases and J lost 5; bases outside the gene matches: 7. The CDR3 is CASSYSTGGGQETQYF. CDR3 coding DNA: TGTGCCAGCAGTTACTCAACAGGGGGCGGCCAGGAGACCCAGTACTTC.

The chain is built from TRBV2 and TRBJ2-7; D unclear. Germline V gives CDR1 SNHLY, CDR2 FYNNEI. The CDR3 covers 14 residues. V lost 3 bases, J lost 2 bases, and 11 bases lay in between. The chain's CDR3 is CASSERLQTYEQYF. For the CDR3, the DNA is TGTGCCAGCAGTGAGCGACTTCAAACCTACGAGCAGTACTTC.

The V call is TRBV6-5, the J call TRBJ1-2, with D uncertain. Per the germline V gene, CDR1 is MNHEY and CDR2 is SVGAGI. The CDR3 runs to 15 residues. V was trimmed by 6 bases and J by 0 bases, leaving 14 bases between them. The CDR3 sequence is CASRDPEGANYGYTF. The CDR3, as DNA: TGTGCCAGCAGGGACCCGGAGGGAGCTAACTATGGCTACACCTTC.

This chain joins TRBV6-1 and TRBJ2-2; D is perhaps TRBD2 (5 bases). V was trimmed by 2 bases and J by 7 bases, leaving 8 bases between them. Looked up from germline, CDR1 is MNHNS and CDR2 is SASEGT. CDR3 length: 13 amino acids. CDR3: CASSETGIGELFF. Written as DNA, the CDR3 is TGTGCCAGCAGTGAAACGGGGATCGGGGAGCTGTTTTTT.

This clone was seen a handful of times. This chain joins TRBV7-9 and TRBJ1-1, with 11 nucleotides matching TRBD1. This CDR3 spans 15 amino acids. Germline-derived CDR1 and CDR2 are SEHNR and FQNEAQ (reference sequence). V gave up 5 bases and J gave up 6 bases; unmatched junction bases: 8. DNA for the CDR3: TGTGCCAGCAGCCTTGGACAGGGGGCGAGGGCTGAAGCTTTCTTT. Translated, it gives CASSLGQGARAEAFF. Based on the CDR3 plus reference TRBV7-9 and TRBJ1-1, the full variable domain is DTGVSQNPRHKITKRGQNVTFRCDPISEHNRLYWYRQTLGQGPEFLTYFQNEAQLEKSRLLSDRFSAERPKGSFSTLEIQRTEQGDSAMYLCASSLGQGARAEAFFGQGTRLTVV.

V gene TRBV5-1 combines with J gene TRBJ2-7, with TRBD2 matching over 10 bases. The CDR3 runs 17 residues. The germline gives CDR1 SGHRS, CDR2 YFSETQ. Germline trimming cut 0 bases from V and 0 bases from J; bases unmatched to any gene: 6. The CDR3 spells CASSLGLLAGSSYEQYF. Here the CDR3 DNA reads TGCGCCAGCAGCTTGGGTTTACTAGCGGGGAGCTCCTACGAGCAGTACTTC. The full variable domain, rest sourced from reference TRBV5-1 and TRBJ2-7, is KAGVTQTPRYLIKTRGQQVTLSCSPISGHRSVSWYQQTPGQGLQFLFEYFSETQRNKGNFPGRFSGRQFSNSRSEMNVSTLELGDSALYLCASSLGLLAGSSYEQYFGPGTRLTVT.